This T cell receptor (beta chain) was profiled in a study of T-cell memory formation after mild COVID-19. Study as a whole: For the most part, TCR clusters were specific to one donor.

Study-level findings and limits: That cross-reactive memory joined was suggested by some responding clones appearing in pre-infection memory. Clones shrinking between day 15 and 85 showed a balanced CD4/CD8 split, and those that grew later tilted toward CD4+.

This clonotype came up a few times. Its antigen remains unknown. Germline V gene sequence: CDR1 MGHRA, CDR2 YSYEKL. V shed 4 bases and J shed 1 base, with 17 bases lying between them. The length of the CDR3 is 16 residues. MiXCR, applied by TCRdb to the 5' RACE reads, yields one record per CDR3 protein. The sample lists roughly 110,000 distinct CDR3 sequences, approximately 14% occurring once. The chain recombines TRBV4-1 with TRBJ2-7; D unclear. Sequencing was performed on PBMCs or a T cell subset sorted from them (not recorded which). The sequence derives from a young man who had mild COVID-19 (a few samples of this study predate the infection). Cell type and time point are not known. CDR3 coding DNA: TGCGCCAGCAGCCTCCGAGGCGGCGCGCTTTCCTACGAGCAGTACTTC. Amino acid sequence: CASSLRGGALSYEQYF.